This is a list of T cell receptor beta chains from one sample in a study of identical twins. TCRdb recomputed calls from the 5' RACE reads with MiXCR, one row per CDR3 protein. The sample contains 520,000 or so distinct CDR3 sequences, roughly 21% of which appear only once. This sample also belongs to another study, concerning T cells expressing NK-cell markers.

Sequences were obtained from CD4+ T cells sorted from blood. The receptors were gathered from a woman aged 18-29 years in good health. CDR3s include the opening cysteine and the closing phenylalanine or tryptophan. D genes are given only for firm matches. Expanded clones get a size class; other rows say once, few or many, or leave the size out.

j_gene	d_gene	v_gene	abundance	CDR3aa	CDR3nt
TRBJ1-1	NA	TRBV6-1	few	CASSVAQQNTEAFF	TGTGCCAGCAGTGTCGCACAGCAGAACACTGAAGCTTTCTTT
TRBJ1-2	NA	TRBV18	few	CASSPPIDSYGYTF	TGTGCCAGCTCACCCCCTATCGACAGTTATGGCTACACCTTC
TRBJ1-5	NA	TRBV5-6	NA	CASSFGVDQPQHF	TGTGCCAGCAGCTTTGGAGTCGATCAGCCCCAGCATTTT
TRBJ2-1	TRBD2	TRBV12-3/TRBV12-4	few	CASTPGRRGIYNEQFF	TGTGCCAGCACCCCGGGGCGGCGGGGGATCTACAATGAGCAGTTCTTC
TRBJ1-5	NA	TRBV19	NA	CASSPQINQPQHF	TGTGCCAGTAGCCCACAGATCAATCAGCCCCAGCATTTT
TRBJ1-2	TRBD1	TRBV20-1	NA	CSALIQGAYGYTF	TGCAGTGCTCTCATACAGGGGGCATATGGCTACACCTTC
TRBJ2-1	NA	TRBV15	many	CATSRAGEQFF	TGTGCCACCAGCAGGGCGGGTGAGCAGTTCTTC
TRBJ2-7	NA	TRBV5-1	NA	CASSFSGTKTYEQYF	TGCGCCAGCAGTTTTTCCGGGACAAAGACCTACGAGCAGTACTTC
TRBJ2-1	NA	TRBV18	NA	CASSPLANDNEQFF	TGTGCCAGCTCACCACTGGCGAACGACAATGAGCAGTTCTTC
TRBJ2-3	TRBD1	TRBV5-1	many	CASSPGRGGEADTQYF	TGCGCCAGCAGCCCTGGGAGAGGGGGCGAGGCAGATACGCAGTATTTT
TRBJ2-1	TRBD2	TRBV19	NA	CASSTSGLAGAYTYNEQFF	TGTGCCAGTAGTACGTCGGGACTAGCGGGGGCCTATACCTACAATGAGCAGTTCTTC
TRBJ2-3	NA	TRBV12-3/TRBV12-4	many	CASSFPANTQYF	TGTGCCAGCAGTTTCCCCGCAAATACGCAGTATTTT
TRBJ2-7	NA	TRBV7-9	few	CASIKMGGSSYEQYF	TGTGCCAGCATCAAGATGGGAGGATCGAGCTACGAGCAGTACTTC
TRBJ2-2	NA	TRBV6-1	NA	CASGANRDTNTGELFF	TGTGCCAGCGGGGCAAACAGGGACACGAACACCGGGGAGCTGTTTTTT
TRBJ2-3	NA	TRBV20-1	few	CSAPASSTDTQYF	TGCAGTGCGCCGGCGAGTAGCACAGATACGCAGTATTTT
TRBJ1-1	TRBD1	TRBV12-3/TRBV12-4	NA	CASGGQVNTEAFF	TGTGCCAGCGGGGGACAGGTTAACACTGAAGCTTTCTTT
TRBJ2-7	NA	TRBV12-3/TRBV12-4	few	CASSFAGPSYEQYF	TGTGCCAGCAGTTTCGCCGGGCCTTCCTACGAGCAGTACTTC
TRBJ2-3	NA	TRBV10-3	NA	CAISRVSSGGADTQYF	TGTGCCATCTCCCGAGTTAGTAGCGGTGGGGCAGATACGCAGTATTTT
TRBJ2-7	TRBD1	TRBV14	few	CASSQAYSGQLPYF	TGTGCCAGCAGCCAAGCGTATTCGGGACAGCTTCCTTACTTC
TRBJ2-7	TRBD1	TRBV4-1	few	CASSQSLGTAYEQYF	TGCGCCAGCAGCCAAAGCCTCGGGACAGCGTACGAGCAGTACTTC
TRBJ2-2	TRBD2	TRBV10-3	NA	CAISDSGINTGELFF	TGTGCCATCAGTGATAGCGGGATAAACACCGGGGAGCTGTTTTTT
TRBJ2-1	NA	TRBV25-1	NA	CASSQKGSRDEQFF	TGTGCCAGCAGTCAGAAGGGGTCGAGGGATGAGCAGTTCTTC
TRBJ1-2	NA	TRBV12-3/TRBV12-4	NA	CASEGRGYGYTF	TGTGCCAGCGAGGGACGTGGCTATGGCTACACCTTC
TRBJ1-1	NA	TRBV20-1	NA	CSARDRRGVSEAFF	TGCAGTGCTAGAGATCGCAGGGGAGTTTCTGAAGCTTTCTTT
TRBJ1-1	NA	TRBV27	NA	CASSFNLHTEAFF	TGTGCCAGCAGTTTTAATCTTCACACTGAAGCTTTCTTT
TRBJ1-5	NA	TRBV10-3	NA	CAISAAQNQPQHF	TGTGCCATCAGTGCGGCCCAAAATCAGCCCCAGCATTTT
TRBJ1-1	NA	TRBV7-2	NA	CASSLVRGEGAEAFF	TGTGCCAGCAGCTTAGTTCGCGGGGAGGGAGCGGAAGCTTTCTTT
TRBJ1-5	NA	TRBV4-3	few	CASSQGTGKYSNQPQHF	TGCGCCAGCAGCCAGGGGACCGGTAAATATAGCAATCAGCCCCAGCATTTT